The T cell receptor (beta chain) under discussion was sequenced for a study of response to subunit inactivated influenza vaccine (dated by TCRdb to 2016 to 2019). In terms of the full investigation: Deep quantitative profiling of the T cell receptor repertoire was used in the study to follow responses to a trivalent subunit inactivated influenza vaccine.

This clonotype was seen only a few times. Its antigen remains unidentified. There are no base qualities to consult, and no much larger clone falls within one base. Receptor amplification or capture employed RT-PCR. The reads were generated on an Illumina HiSeq 2500. TCRdb took the public reads, trimmed them with fastp at Q25, ran MiXCR for clone calling and kept in-frame beta chains. Each record represents a unique CDR3 protein, reported with the most common genes and DNA among its rows. For this sample there are about 180,000 distinct CDR3 sequences; roughly 10% appear just once. The ten largest make up 35% to 40% of the sample. What the study reported, not specific to this receptor: The authors proposed that each seasonal influenza vaccination may bring in only a limited number of new T cells.

Including the terminal cysteine and phenylalanine, the CDR3 comprises 14 residues. Of the read, only the CDR3 DNA is kept; its 42 bases are in frame from base 1. V is shortened by 3 bases, J by 4 bases, and the region joining them spans 13 bases. CDR1 and CDR2 were assigned from the germline V gene as ENHRY and SYGVKD. The TCR comes from a man between 50 and 75 years old who received an inactivated influenza vaccine. Donor details come from another sample of the same person, matched by shared clones. Sample: CD8+ T cells sorted from PBMCs, taken around 2 years after vaccination. Here the chain combines TRBV10-3 and TRBJ2-7; the D gene is perhaps TRBD1, on 6 matching bases. The nucleotides read TGTGCCATCAGTGAACCGGGACACGATTACGAGCAGTACTTC. This codes for CAISEPGHDYEQYF.